These 28 T cell receptor beta chains originate from one sample sequenced in a study of blood T cell repertoires in COVID-19. Data came from immunoSEQ multiplex PCR; TCRdb stores just in-frame clones and leaves some out. The sample lists 200,000 to 300,000 clones, about 88% occurring once. The sequenced sample was peripheral blood. These receptors were collected from a woman in her seventies with active or convalescent COVID-19.

The rearrangement links TRBV2 to TRBJ1-1, with D possibly being TRBD1 (5 bases). V gave up 4 bases and J gave up 6 bases, with 12 bases separating them. Germline V gene data show CDR1 as SNHLY and CDR2 as FYNNEI. CDR3 length: 13 amino acids. The CDR3 DNA is TGTGCCAGCAGTGTATGGGGCAAGTCTGAAGCTTTCTTT. This codes for CASSVWGKSEAFF.

The chain combines TRBV27 with TRBJ1-4; maybe TRBD1 (6 bases). This CDR3 is 14 amino acids long. V shed 3 bases and J shed 5 bases, with 10 bases lying between them. The germline V gene encodes CDR1 MNHEY and CDR2 SMNVEV (reference sequence). CDR3 region: CASSFQRGNEKLFF. The CDR3 coding sequence is TGTGCCAGCAGTTTTCAAAGGGGGAATGAAAAACTGTTTTTT. The variable domain in full, completed from reference TRBV27 and TRBJ1-4, reads EAQVTQNPRYLITVTGKKLTVTCSQNMNHEYMSWYRQDPGLGLRQIYYSMNVEVTDKGDVPEGYKVSRKEKRNFPLILESPSPNQTSLYFCASSFQRGNEKLFFGSGTQLSVL.

This rearrangement joins TRBV6-1 to TRBJ1-1; D is uncertain. V was cut by 0 bases and J by 5 bases, with 7 bases left in between. The CDR3 covers 13 residues. The germline gives CDR1 MNHNS, CDR2 SASEGT. The CDR3 nucleotides read TGTGCCAGCAGTGAAGCGCGAGTTACTGAAGCTTTCTTT. Encoded protein: CASSEARVTEAFF.

The chain recombines TRBV3-1 (or the pseudogene TRBV3-2) with TRBJ2-3, with D tentatively TRBD2 (6 bases). The CDR3 spans 13 residues. Trimming took off 2 bases at V and 10 bases at J, with 13 bases between the two ends. Germline V gene sequence: CDR1 LGHDT, CDR2 YNNKEL (reference sequence). The CDR3 DNA is TGTGCCAGCAGCCAAAGACTAGATTCTCCGCAGTATTTT. This sequence encodes CASSQRLDSPQYF.

The chain combines TRBV14 with TRBJ1-2, with a possible D match to TRBD1 (6 bases). The CDR3 has 15 residues. V dropped 5 bases and J dropped 4 bases, with 17 bases sitting between them. Looked up from germline, CDR1 is SGHDN and CDR2 is FVKESK. CDR3 in DNA: TGTGCCAGCAGCTCCTCTCCAGGGGCCCTCTATGGCTACACCTTC. Its translation: CASSSSPGALYGYTF.

The V and J genes are TRBV11-3 and TRBJ2-1; weak D call: TRBD2 (6 bases). This CDR3 has 16 residues. Trimming left V 1 base short and J 2 bases short, with 12 bases between. Germline V gene sequence: CDR1 SGHNT, CDR2 YENEEA. The CDR3 bases are TGTGCCAGCAGCTTAGCAGTGGTAGCGGCCTACAATGAGCAGTTCTTC. Translated: CASSLAVVAAYNEQFF.

The chain uses TRBV9 and TRBJ1-2; the match to TRBD1 covers 7 bases. V dropped 3 bases and J dropped 0; count of bases not matched to a gene: 2. Germline CDR1 and CDR2: SGDLS and YYNGEE. The CDR3 runs 14 residues. CDR3 nucleotides: TGTGCCAGCAGCGCTGGACAGGCTAACTATGGCTACACCTTC. Translating gives CASSAGQANYGYTF.

The chain joins TRBV6-5 to TRBJ2-2, with D possibly being TRBD2 (5 bases). This CDR3 has 15 residues. Germline CDR1 is MNHEY and CDR2 is SVGAGI. V lost 2 bases and J 6 bases, leaving 13 bases between the germline ends. The chain's CDR3 is CASSYAQLGSGELFF. The CDR3 region has the DNA TGTGCCAGCAGTTACGCCCAACTAGGATCCGGGGAGCTGTTTTTT.

In DNA, the CDR3 is TGCGCCAGCAGCCGAGAGGGGGCGCGAAGAGAAAAACTGTTTTTT. Translating gives CASSREGARREKLFF. The chain uses TRBV4-1 and TRBJ1-4, with 7 bases aligning to TRBD1. The trim removed 4 bases at V and 8 bases at J, leaving 10 bases unmatched. Germline lookup yields CDR1 MGHRA and CDR2 YSYEKL. The length of the CDR3 is 15 residues.

This clone was observed a single time. The rearrangement uses TRBV24-1 and TRBJ1-5; D not resolved. The V gene lost 7 bases and the J gene lost 3 bases, with 6 bases spanning the gap. CDR3 length: 12 residues. Looked up from germline, CDR1 is KGHDR and CDR2 is SFDVKD. The CDR3, as DNA: TGTGCCACCAGCCAAAACAATCAGCCCCAGCATTTT. Translating gives CATSQNNQPQHF.

The chain links TRBV3-1 (or the pseudogene TRBV3-2) to TRBJ1-4; maybe TRBD1 (6 bases). The CDR3 totals 14 residues. Germline V gene data show CDR1 as LGHDT and CDR2 as YNNKEL (reference sequence). V lost 3 bases to trimming and J lost 4 bases, with 9 bases between them. The CDR3 coding sequence is TGTGCCAGCAGCCACCGGACAGTTAATGAAAAACTGTTTTTT. It translates to CASSHRTVNEKLFF.

About this clone itself: Other DNA sequences from this sample encode an identical CDR3 as well. The chain employs TRBV3-1 (or the pseudogene TRBV3-2) and TRBJ1-1; weak D call: TRBD1 (5 bases). This CDR3 has 14 amino acids. Trimming pared 2 bases from V and 1 base from J, leaving 8 bases between. Germline CDR1 LGHDT, CDR2 YNNKEL (reference sequence). The CDR3 nucleotides read TGTGCCAGCAGCCAAATCCAGGGGAACACTGAAGCTTTCTTT. It is translated as CASSQIQGNTEAFF.

J is TRBJ2-1 and V is TRBV10-1; D remains ambiguous. Germline loops: CDR1 WNHNN, CDR2 SYGVQD (reference sequence). The CDR3 is 15 residues long. V lost 5 bases and J lost 1, with 12 bases in between. The CDR3 nucleotides are TGCGCCAGCAGTTCCAGGTACTCTTCCTACAATGAGCAGTTCTTC. This gives the protein CASSSRYSSYNEQFF.

This clone was detected only a few times. The rearrangement uses TRBV12-3 or TRBV12-4 and TRBJ1-5; D is unresolved. The ends were cut back, 3 bases at V and 5 bases at J, with 8 bases in the middle. The CDR3 extends over 13 amino acids. The CDR3 DNA reads as TGTGCCAGCAGTTTCCTGACTCATCAGCCCCAGCATTTT. Translating gives CASSFLTHQPQHF.

J is TRBJ2-5 and V is TRBV6-5; D is perhaps TRBD2 (6 bases). CDR3 length: 14 amino acids. Trimming stripped 7 bases from V and 2 bases from J, with 14 bases between. Germline V gene data show CDR1 as MNHEY and CDR2 as SVGAGI. The CDR3 is CASTPGTSQETQYF. CDR3 DNA: TGTGCCAGCACCCCCGGGACTTCACAAGAGACCCAGTACTTC.

The rearrangement joins TRBV2 to TRBJ1-1, with TRBD1 identical over 7 bases. CDR1 SNHLY and CDR2 FYNNEI come from the germline V gene. There are 13 residues in the CDR3. V lost 8 bases, J lost 3 bases, and 6 bases stayed unmatched. The CDR3 DNA follows: TGTGCCAGCCTCAAGGGGGCTTACACTGAAGCTTTCTTT. Translating gives CASLKGAYTEAFF.

This chain joins TRBV5-1 and TRBJ1-2, with D perhaps matching TRBD1 (5 bases). Trimming shortened V by 3 bases and J by 4 bases, and 19 bases separated the two germline ends. The CDR3 has 16 amino acids. CDR1 and CDR2 from the germline V gene are SGHRS and YFSETQ. The CDR3 spells CASSYGTEGGGYGYTF. In DNA form, the CDR3 reads TGCGCCAGCAGCTATGGGACGGAGGGAGGAGGCTATGGCTACACCTTC.

This sequence joins TRBV4-3 and TRBJ1-2; tentative D call: TRBD1 (6 bases). From germline, CDR1 is LGHNA and CDR2 YSLEER. The V end lost 1 base, the J end lost 5 bases, and 14 bases lay between the germline ends. This CDR3 comprises 15 residues. In DNA form, the CDR3 reads TGCGCCAGCAGCCAAGTGGCGGGCAGGGGATATGGCTACACCTTC. Protein sequence: CASSQVAGRGYGYTF.

This chain joins TRBV10-1 and TRBJ1-1, with no clear D. Trimming took off 7 bases at V and 1 base at J, with 7 bases between the two ends. Per the germline V gene, CDR1 is WNHNN and CDR2 is SYGVQD (reference sequence). The CDR3 is 12 residues long. DNA of the CDR3: TGCGCCAGCAACGGAGGGAACACTGAAGCTTTCTTT. Its translation: CASNGGNTEAFF.

The V gene is TRBV7-2, the J gene TRBJ2-5; TRBD2 aligns across 8 bases. V shed 1 base, J shed 2 bases, and the junction held 3 bases outside the gene matches. The germline gives CDR1 SGHTA, CDR2 FQGNSA. CDR3 size: 15 residues. CDR3 sequence (DNA): TGTGCCAGCAGCTTAGTAACTAGCGGTCAAGAGACCCAGTACTTC. Translation: CASSLVTSGQETQYF.

The J gene is TRBJ1-2, the V gene TRBV18, with 7 bases lining up with TRBD1. The CDR3 has 14 amino acids. V gave up 0 bases and J gave up 5 bases; unmatched junction bases: 3. The germline V gene encodes CDR1 KGHSH and CDR2 LQKENI. CDR3 in DNA: TGTGCCAGCTCACCACCTGGCAGGGGGTATGGCTACACCTTC. Translated: CASSPPGRGYGYTF.

This chain joins TRBV4-3 and TRBJ2-1, with D unresolved. Germline V lookup: CDR1 LGHNA, CDR2 YSLEER. V gave up 4 bases and J gave up 5 bases, with 9 bases separating them. The CDR3 is 13 amino acids. The CDR3 reads CASSPGRHNEQFF. The CDR3 bases are TGCGCCAGCAGCCCGGGTCGCCACAATGAGCAGTTCTTC.

The gene calls are TRBV3-1 (or the pseudogene TRBV3-2) and TRBJ2-1, with 14 bases identical to TRBD2. The junction had 4 bases not matched to a gene; V was cut back by 4 bases and J by 5 bases. The length of the CDR3 is 16 residues. The germline CDR1 and CDR2 sequences are LGHDT and YNNKEL (reference sequence). CDR3 nucleotide sequence: TGTGCCAGCAGCCGAAGGGGACTAGCGGGGGACAATGAGCAGTTCTTC. Translation gives CASSRRGLAGDNEQFF.

This chain connects TRBV20-1 to TRBJ1-2, with 7 bases lining up with TRBD1. The CDR3 totals 11 residues. Germline V CDR1 and CDR2: DFQATT, SNEGSKA (reference sequence). Losses at the gene ends were 3 bases for V and 8 bases for J; bases not matched to a gene: 3. The CDR3 spells CSARKGQGYTF. The CDR3 DNA reads TGCAGTGCTAGGAAGGGACAGGGCTACACCTTC.

This chain joins TRBV7-9 and TRBJ1-1; 11 nucleotides align to TRBD1. In germline, CDR1 is SEHNR, CDR2 FQNEAQ (reference sequence). V dropped 6 bases and J dropped 1; count of bases not matched to a gene: 7. The CDR3 runs 16 residues. The CDR3 protein is CASSRTGGAGNTEAFF. Here the CDR3 DNA reads TGTGCCAGCAGTAGGACAGGGGGCGCGGGGAACACTGAAGCTTTCTTT.

The chain recombines TRBV7-9 with TRBJ2-5; D possibly corresponds to TRBD2 (7 bases). Per the germline V gene, CDR1 is SEHNR and CDR2 is FQNEAQ (reference sequence). This CDR3 comprises 15 residues. Trimming cost V 4 bases and J 4 bases, with 16 bases left between them. CDR3 loop: CASSSTGGFGETQYF. DNA for the CDR3: TGTGCCAGCAGCTCTACGGGGGGCTTTGGAGAGACCCAGTACTTC.

The DNA for the CDR3 is TGTGCCAGCAGTCCCGGGACTAGCGGGGGGGCCGGACTGAATGCAGATACGCAGTATTTT. This gives the protein CASSPGTSGGAGLNADTQYF. This chain connects TRBV6-4 to TRBJ2-3, with 16 nucleotides matching TRBD2. V was pared by 5 bases and J by 4 bases, with 15 bases of the junction left unmatched. The germline V gene encodes CDR1 MRHNA and CDR2 SNTAGT. This CDR3 contains 20 residues.

The chain combines TRBV7-2 with TRBJ2-7; TRBD1 matches at 7 bases. The CDR3 is made up of 13 amino acids. The J segment lost 6 bases and the V segment lost 2 bases, leaving 4 bases of the junction unmatched. Germline CDR1 and CDR2: SGHTA and FQGNSA. CDR3 sequence: CASSLNRGSEQYF. The DNA for the CDR3 is TGTGCCAGCAGCTTAAACAGGGGAAGCGAGCAGTACTTC.